What follows describes a single T cell receptor beta chain. TCRdb's copy holds only in-frame clones and misses some; the assay was immunoSEQ multiplex PCR. The data show some 2.1 million clones, with about 95% seen just once and about 1.1% held by the top ten. This sample is drawn from a study of shared clonotypes between healthy human individuals. Study in general: Three plates were used per donor for CD4 naive, three for CD4 memory, two for CD8 naive and one for CD8 memory.

The CDR3 totals 15 residues. Germline-derived CDR1 and CDR2 are SGDLS and YYNGEE. V was trimmed by 0 bases and J by 4 bases, leaving 10 bases between them. Naive CD8 cells lacked CD45RO and underwent positive selection for CCR7, leaving out terminally differentiated effector memory CD45RA+ cells. None of the donors, who were healthy HIV-negative adults, had recently had acute infections or vaccinations. The chain employs TRBV9 and TRBJ2-2, with D maybe TRBD1 (7 bases). This receptor was taken from a man between 18 and 29 years old in good health. The sequencing input was naive CD8+ T cells sorted from blood. The CDR3 DNA is TGTGCCAGCAGCGTAGGCCAGGGGGGCACCGGGGAGCTGTTTTTT. Its translation is CASSVGQGGTGELFF. Together with reference TRBV9 and TRBJ2-2, the CDR3 gives the full variable domain: DSGVTQTPKHLITATGQRVTLRCSPRSGDLSVYWYQQSLDQGLQFLIQYYNGEERAKGNILERFSAQQFPDLHSELNLSSLELGDSALYFCASSVGQGGTGELFFGEGSRLTVL.